Shown below are 2 T cell receptor beta chains from a single sample sequenced in a study of blood T cell repertoires in COVID-19. Some clones are missing from TCRdb's copy, which holds only in-frame ones; the method was immunoSEQ multiplex PCR. This sample has 250,000 or so clones; approximately 82% occur once, and the top ten carry approximately 2.4%. The sequencing sample was made of peripheral blood. These receptors came from a man aged 35 to 55 who had recovered from COVID-19.

With respect to this clone: The sample contains more than one DNA sequence encoding this CDR3. The rearrangement joins TRBV7-9 to TRBJ1-1; 7 positions agree with TRBD1. There are 12 residues in the CDR3. Germline V CDR1 and CDR2: SEHNR, FQNEAQ (reference sequence). V shed 4 bases, J shed 4 bases, and the junction held 0 bases outside the gene matches. CDR3 sequence reads: CASSSGGTEAFF. In DNA, the CDR3 is TGTGCCAGCAGCTCAGGGGGCACTGAAGCTTTCTTT.

V gene TRBV3-1 (or the pseudogene TRBV3-2) combines with J gene TRBJ1-1; D not certain. This CDR3 comprises 12 residues. Germline V lookup: CDR1 LGHDT, CDR2 YNNKEL (reference sequence). V lost 4 bases and J 8 bases, leaving 11 bases between the germline ends. CDR3 loop: CASSPRGSEAFF. CDR3 sequence (DNA): TGTGCCAGCAGCCCTCGGGGATCCGAAGCTTTCTTT.